These 27 T cell receptor beta chains originate from one sample sequenced in a study of blood T cell repertoires in COVID-19. Some clones are missing from TCRdb's copy, which holds only in-frame ones; the method was immunoSEQ multiplex PCR. The repertoire holds under 150,000 clones, 75% to 90% seen once, with about 4.3% in the top ten. The specimen sequenced was peripheral blood. The receptors come from a human donor in a cohort sampled during active COVID-19.

This clone came up once. The chain recombines TRBV15 with TRBJ2-7; 8 bases agree with TRBD1. The ends lost 0 bases at V and 6 bases at J; junction bases unmatched: 7. Germline lookup yields CDR1 LNHNV and CDR2 YYDKDF (reference sequence). The CDR3 loop spans 15 amino acids. The CDR3 region has the DNA TGTGCCACCAGCAGAGATTGGACAGGGATTGGCGAGCAGTACTTC. It codes for CATSRDWTGIGEQYF.

The chain uses TRBV6-5 and TRBJ1-1, with D possibly TRBD1 on 6 matching bases. The germline gives CDR1 MNHEY, CDR2 SVGAGI. Trimming left V 6 bases short and J 3 bases short, with 14 bases between. This CDR3 contains 14 residues. The CDR3 DNA is TGTGCCAGCAGCCTCTACAGGGTTGACACTGAAGCTTTCTTT. It translates to CASSLYRVDTEAFF.

This clone was counted a few times. The chain combines TRBV19 with TRBJ2-2; D remains ambiguous. In germline, CDR1 is LNHDA, CDR2 SQIVND (reference sequence). Trimming took off 5 bases at V and 2 bases at J, with 30 bases between the two ends. This CDR3 comprises 21 residues. CDR3 amino acids: CASSLMLSWQLDTKNTGELFF. The CDR3 coding sequence is TGTGCCAGTAGTTTAATGCTGTCGTGGCAGCTAGATACCAAAAACACCGGGGAGCTGTTTTTT. The entire variable domain, with the rest obtained from reference TRBV19 and TRBJ2-2, is as follows: DGGITQSPKYLFRKEGQNVTLSCEQNLNHDAMYWYRQDPGQGLRLIYYSQIVNDFQKGDIAEGYSVSREKKESFPLTVTSAQKNPTAFYLCASSLMLSWQLDTKNTGELFFGEGSRLTVL.

The sample holds many counts of this clone. J is TRBJ1-2 and V is TRBV25-1; no definite D call. Germline assignment: CDR1 MGHDK and CDR2 SYGVNS. Trimming removed 3 bases at V and 8 bases at J, with 13 bases between. The CDR3 contains 13 residues. The CDR3 loop reads CASSEWEISGYTF. Here the CDR3 DNA reads TGTGCCAGCAGTGAGTGGGAGATCTCCGGCTACACCTTC.

V is TRBV9 and J is TRBJ1-1; TRBD1 is a possible D gene (5 bases). Trimming left V 4 bases short and J 4 bases short, with 8 bases between. The CDR3 has 12 amino acids. Germline assignment: CDR1 SGDLS and CDR2 YYNGEE. CDR3 sequence: CASSPQGTEAFF. The CDR3 region has the DNA TGTGCCAGCAGCCCCCAGGGCACTGAAGCTTTCTTT.

The chain carries TRBV7-2 and TRBJ2-5; 7 positions agree with TRBD1. The CDR3 totals 13 residues. Germline V gives CDR1 SGHTA, CDR2 FQGNSA. V gave up 6 bases and J gave up 3 bases; unmatched junction bases: 4. In DNA form, the CDR3 reads TGTGCCAGCAGTCCGACAGGGAAAGAGACCCAGTACTTC. Protein product: CASSPTGKETQYF.

The chain recombines TRBV30 with TRBJ1-1, with D perhaps matching TRBD1 (6 bases). Trimming left V 0 bases short and J 3 bases short, with 20 bases between. The CDR3 loop spans 17 amino acids. Germline CDR1 GTSNPN, CDR2 SVGIG (reference sequence). The CDR3 nucleotides are TGTGCCTGGAGTGTGGGCGACGGGGGGCAAATGTACACTGAAGCTTTCTTT. Its translation: CAWSVGDGGQMYTEAFF.

The chain couples TRBV30 to TRBJ1-2; TRBD1 might be the D (5 bases). The CDR3 contains 13 residues. From germline, CDR1 is GTSNPN and CDR2 SVGIG (reference sequence). V was cut by 2 bases and J by 7 bases, with 14 bases left in between. The CDR3 spells CAWSFQGGGGYTF. In DNA form, the CDR3 reads TGTGCCTGGAGTTTCCAGGGAGGCGGTGGCTACACCTTC.

V gene TRBV7-9 combines with J gene TRBJ1-2; 7 bases align to TRBD1. Germline CDR1 is SEHNR and CDR2 is FQNEAQ (reference sequence). Trimming cost V 4 bases and J 1 base; bases outside gene matches: 6. This CDR3 has 15 amino acids. The CDR3 sequence: CASSSTGVINYGYTF. CDR3 in DNA: TGTGCCAGCAGCTCAACAGGGGTAATTAACTATGGCTACACCTTC.

V is TRBV5-4 and J is TRBJ1-2, with 8 positions matching TRBD1. CDR3 length equals 13 residues. In germline, CDR1 is SGHNT, CDR2 YYREEE (reference sequence). V lost 3 bases and J lost 5; bases outside the gene matches: 3. In DNA, the CDR3 is TGTGCCAGCAGCTACGGACAGGGATATGGCTACACCTTC. Its protein product is CASSYGQGYGYTF.

The chain is built from TRBV9 and TRBJ1-2; TRBD1 matches 7 bases. Looked up from germline, CDR1 is SGDLS and CDR2 is YYNGEE. V lost 4 bases and J lost 4; bases outside the gene matches: 10. The CDR3 totals 15 residues. CDR3 sequence (DNA): TGTGCCAGCAGCCCTACCCAGGGGGTGGGCTATGGCTACACCTTC. Translation gives CASSPTQGVGYGYTF.

This chain connects TRBV2 to TRBJ2-7; 8 bases are a match to TRBD1. The V gene's germline CDR1 is SNHLY and CDR2 FYNNEI. This CDR3 region has 13 residues. The chain's CDR3 is CASSEEDRALREV. In DNA form, the CDR3 reads TGTGCCAGCAGTGAGGAGGACAGGGCCTTACGAGAGGTC.

The chain carries TRBV7-2 and TRBJ2-5; 10 bases are shared with TRBD2. The CDR3 is made up of 15 amino acids. Trimming took 4 bases from V and 2 from J; bases not matched to a gene: 4. Germline values: CDR1 SGHTA, CDR2 FQGNSA. The DNA of the CDR3 is TGTGCCAGCAGCTGGACTAGCGGAGTTCAAGAGACCCAGTACTTC. Translating it yields CASSWTSGVQETQYF.

V and J are TRBV29-1 and TRBJ2-2; maybe TRBD2 (6 bases). CDR1 is SQVTM and CDR2 is ANQGSEA in the germline V gene. The V end lost 4 bases, the J end lost 7 bases, and 16 bases lay between the germline ends. The CDR3 contains 14 residues. Written as DNA, the CDR3 is TGCAGCGTTGGCCGGGGAGGAGAGAGCGGGGAGCTGTTTTTT. Translation: CSVGRGGESGELFF.

The table lists this clone with a count of one. V is TRBV5-6 and J is TRBJ1-1, with 8 bases that match TRBD1. The length of the CDR3 is 17 residues. Germline-derived CDR1 and CDR2 are SGHDT and YYEEEE. Unmatched junction bases numbered 12, after V lost 1 base and J lost 4 bases. The DNA for the CDR3 is TGTGCCAGCAGCTTGTCCTTACAGGGGGTCGGGGGCACTGAAGCTTTCTTT. It specifies CASSLSLQGVGGTEAFF.

DNA of the CDR3: TGTGCCAGCAGCTTAACAAGACTATATGGCTACACCTTC. Encoded protein: CASSLTRLYGYTF. This rearrangement joins TRBV11-2 to TRBJ1-2; D remains unclear. The CDR3 is 13 amino acids. Trimming took 2 bases from V and 5 from J, leaving 9 bases between them. CDR1 SGHAT and CDR2 FQNNGV come from the germline V gene.

This chain uses TRBV5-4 with TRBJ2-5; a weak D match, TRBD1 (5 bases). V gave up 3 bases and J gave up 3 bases, with 9 bases separating them. Germline V gives CDR1 SGHNT, CDR2 YYREEE (reference sequence). The CDR3 is 13 amino acids. The CDR3 loop is CASSSPREETQYF. The CDR3 nucleotides are TGTGCCAGCAGCTCCCCCAGGGAAGAGACCCAGTACTTC.

The chain uses TRBV21-1 and TRBJ2-7; no check of the table's D call, TRBD1, against the DNA was made. TRBV21-1 is tagged as a pseudogene. The CDR3 spans 13 residues. CDR3 loop: CARPGQGNCEQYV. In DNA, the CDR3 is TGTGCCAGACCGGGACAGGGGAATTGCGAGCAGTACGTC.

The rearrangement links TRBV2 to TRBJ2-2, with 7 bases identical to TRBD1. The V gene end was trimmed by 6 bases and the J gene end by 2 bases; junction bases not matched to a gene: 6. Germline V gives CDR1 SNHLY, CDR2 FYNNEI. CDR3 length equals 15 residues. CDR3 region: CASSPDRANTGELFF. The CDR3 DNA follows: TGTGCCAGCAGCCCTGACAGGGCAAACACCGGGGAGCTGTTTTTT.

This chain uses TRBV9 with TRBJ1-5, with 9 bases matching TRBD1. Germline CDR1 SGDLS, CDR2 YYNGEE. The CDR3 runs 14 residues. After removal of 3 bases from V and 4 bases from J, the junction contained 2 bases not matched to a gene. Here the CDR3 reads CASSEGQGNQPQHF. The DNA for the CDR3 is TGTGCCAGCAGCGAAGGACAGGGGAATCAGCCCCAGCATTTT. Together with reference TRBV9 and TRBJ1-5, the CDR3 gives the full variable domain: DSGVTQTPKHLITATGQRVTLRCSPRSGDLSVYWYQQSLDQGLQFLIQYYNGEERAKGNILERFSAQQFPDLHSELNLSSLELGDSALYFCASSEGQGNQPQHFGDGTRLSIL.

The gene calls are TRBV11-2 and TRBJ1-3, with TRBD1 matching over 7 bases. Germline CDR1 reads SGHAT; CDR2 reads FQNNGV. This CDR3 spans 14 amino acids. Trimming removed 4 bases from V and 1 base from J; junction bases left unmatched: 1. The DNA for the CDR3 is TGTGCCAGCAGCTACAGGGGTTCTGGAAACACCATATATTTT. It codes for CASSYRGSGNTIYF.

The chain combines TRBV9 with TRBJ2-7; D is ambiguous. The germline V gene encodes CDR1 SGDLS and CDR2 YYNGEE. Trimming cost V 4 bases and J 0 bases, with 8 bases left between them. The CDR3 extends over 13 amino acids. For the CDR3, the DNA is TGTGCCAGCAGCCCCCCGCGCTCCTACGAGCAGTACTTC. Protein product: CASSPPRSYEQYF.

This rearrangement joins TRBV15 to TRBJ1-4; possible D gene TRBD1, 5 bases. The V end was cut by 0 bases, the J end by 8 bases, with 19 bases between. This CDR3 is 17 amino acids long. Germline lookup yields CDR1 LNHNV and CDR2 YYDKDF (reference sequence). Written as DNA, the CDR3 is TGTGCCACCAGCAGAGATGATGGCGCGGGGCTTGGAGAAAAACTGTTTTTT. Translating gives CATSRDDGAGLGEKLFF.

The chain is built from TRBV9 and TRBJ2-3; 9 bases line up with TRBD2. CDR3 size: 16 residues. Germline lookup yields CDR1 SGDLS and CDR2 YYNGEE. Trimming at V came to 1 base and at J to 5 bases, leaving 8 bases not matched to a gene. Here the CDR3 DNA reads TGTGCCAGCAGCGTAAGTGATAGCGGGAGTCAAGATACGCAGTATTTT. This sequence encodes CASSVSDSGSQDTQYF.

This clone was detected once. The chain links TRBV30 to TRBJ2-2; 11 bases are a match to TRBD2. The V segment lost 7 bases and the J segment 0 bases; nucleotides outside the gene matches: 4. The CDR3 has 15 residues. Germline lookup yields CDR1 GTSNPN and CDR2 SVGIG (reference sequence). The CDR3 bases are TGTGCCTCGGGACTAGCGGCCGCGAACACCGGGGAGCTGTTTTTT. Translated, it gives CASGLAAANTGELFF.

This clone was counted only a few times. The genes are TRBV11-2 and TRBJ2-1; D is unclear. CDR1 is SGHAT, CDR2 FQNNGV, per germline. This CDR3 contains 14 residues. Trimming took off 0 bases at V and 6 bases at J, with 9 bases between the two ends. CDR3 amino acids: CASSLDSPLNEQFF. CDR3 coding DNA: TGTGCCAGCAGCTTAGACTCCCCCCTCAATGAGCAGTTCTTC.

DNA of the CDR3: TGCGCCAGCAGCTTGAGGCAGGGGGGAAATGAGCAGTTCTTC. Protein product: CASSLRQGGNEQFF. The rearrangement links TRBV5-1 to TRBJ2-1, with TRBD1 as a possible D gene (7 bases). V lost 1 base and J 7 bases, leaving 12 bases between the germline ends. Germline lookup yields CDR1 SGHRS and CDR2 YFSETQ. The CDR3 length is 14 residues.